This T cell receptor (beta chain) was profiled in a study of T cell repertoires in cytomegalovirus infection. V shed 8 bases, J shed 4 bases, and the junction held 5 bases outside the gene matches. The germline V gene has CDR1 SGHTA and CDR2 FQGNSA. The CDR3 sequence is 14 residues long. As regards this clonotype: The target antigen is unknown.

TCRdb re-called the reads through MiXCR, storing one row per CDR3 protein. The repertoire holds approximately 390,000 distinct CDR3 sequences, with approximately 30% as singletons. The clonotype was recovered from a human donor in good health (CMV status not recorded). Some clones in this sample may be carry-over from other donors' samples. The chain employs TRBV7-2 and TRBJ1-5; 10 nucleotides align to TRBD1. The sample here was cultured PBMCs, taken from culture after CMV antigen stimulation. The DNA for the CDR3 is TGTGCCAGCGGACAGGGGGTAGGGAATCAGCCCCAGCATTTT. It codes for CASGQGVGNQPQHF.